This entry lists 28 T cell receptor beta chains sequenced from one sample in a study of identifying expanded T cells in peripheral blood. This table comes from immunoSEQ multiplex PCR, and its TCRdb copy is limited to in-frame clones, with some not included. The table shows around 95,000 clones, with 88% occurring only once. Specimen: blood. The source of these receptors is a person aged 18-69 years in good health.

This clone was seen just once. The chain carries TRBV19 and TRBJ1-5; TRBD1 is a possible D gene (6 bases). Germline-derived CDR1 and CDR2 are LNHDA and SQIVND (reference sequence). V lost 5 bases, J lost 6 bases, and 11 bases lay in between. The CDR3 has 13 residues. Here the CDR3 DNA reads TGTGCCAGTAGTTTGGGGGGCGTTCAGCCCCAGCATTTT. It translates to CASSLGGVQPQHF.

The rearrangement joins TRBV5-1 to TRBJ2-3; the match to TRBD1 covers 11 bases. V dropped 4 bases and J dropped 3; count of bases not matched to a gene: 4. The CDR3 length is 15 residues. Germline loops: CDR1 SGHRS, CDR2 YFSETQ. The CDR3 here is CASSPGTGGTDTQYF. CDR3 nucleotides: TGCGCCAGCAGCCCCGGGACAGGGGGGACAGATACGCAGTATTTT.

This chain joins TRBV5-6 and TRBJ2-7; tentatively, D is TRBD1 or TRBD2 (5 bases each). The ends were cut back, 1 base at V and 1 base at J, with 9 bases in the middle. The CDR3 contains 14 residues. The germline V gene encodes CDR1 SGHDT and CDR2 YYEEEE. The CDR3: CASSLRDGSYEQYF. The CDR3 DNA is TGTGCCAGCAGCTTGAGGGACGGATCCTACGAGCAGTACTTC.

This clone appeared once. The CDR3 DNA reads TGCGCCAGCAGCTTGCCCGACAGCTTTTATGGCTACACCTTC. Its protein is CASSLPDSFYGYTF. This chain connects TRBV5-1 to TRBJ1-2; D perhaps matches TRBD1 (5 bases). This CDR3 is 14 amino acids long. The germline V gene encodes CDR1 SGHRS and CDR2 YFSETQ. Trimming left V 1 base short and J 5 bases short, with 12 bases between.

This rearrangement joins TRBV7-2 to TRBJ1-5; tentative D call: TRBD1 (6 bases). CDR3 length: 15 residues. The germline V and J ends were trimmed by 5 bases and 0 bases, with 11 bases remaining between them. The germline V gene encodes CDR1 SGHTA and CDR2 FQGNSA. CDR3 amino acids: CASSPDRNSNQPQHF. CDR3 sequence (DNA): TGTGCCAGCAGCCCCGACAGGAATAGCAATCAGCCCCAGCATTTT.

This chain connects TRBV5-1 to TRBJ2-5; 9 bases are shared with TRBD2. This CDR3 region has 14 residues. CDR1 and CDR2 (germline): SGHRS, YFSETQ. Unmatched junction bases numbered 6, after V lost 4 bases and J lost 5 bases. The CDR3, as DNA: TGCGCCAGCAGCCCCGGGAGCGGGAGGGAGACCCAGTACTTC. It translates to CASSPGSGRETQYF.

This sequence joins TRBV6-6 and TRBJ2-3, with TRBD2 matching 7 bases. From germline, CDR1 is MNHNY and CDR2 SVGAGI (reference sequence). The CDR3 covers 13 residues. The ends lost 6 bases at V and 1 base at J; junction bases unmatched: 1. The CDR3 DNA reads TGTGCCAGCAGAAGCGGGGGCACAGATACGCAGTATTTT. Its protein is CASRSGGTDTQYF.

This clone was recorded a few times. The rearrangement joins TRBV27 to TRBJ2-7, with D perhaps matching TRBD2 (5 bases). Germline CDR1 and CDR2: MNHEY and SMNVEV (reference sequence). Trimming took off 3 bases at V and 1 base at J, with 7 bases between the two ends. The CDR3 extends over 13 amino acids. CDR3 in amino acids: CASSLTGSYEQYF. As DNA, the CDR3 is TGTGCCAGCAGTTTGACGGGGTCCTACGAGCAGTACTTC.

V usage is TRBV2 and J usage is TRBJ2-2; TRBD1 is a possible D gene (6 bases). V was pared by 3 bases and J by 5 bases, with 16 bases between. CDR3 size: 16 residues. Germline values: CDR1 SNHLY, CDR2 FYNNEI. The CDR3 nucleotides are TGTGCCAGCAGTGACGACGGCAGGGGATGGACCGGGGAGCTGTTTTTT. Translated, it gives CASSDDGRGWTGELFF.

The V gene is TRBV7-9, the J gene TRBJ1-3; D is uncertain. Trimming took 4 bases from V and 4 from J, leaving 5 bases between them. CDR1 and CDR2 from the germline V gene are SEHNR and FQNEAQ (reference sequence). The CDR3 has 12 amino acids. The CDR3 is CASSYRGNTIYF. As DNA, the CDR3 is TGTGCCAGCAGCTACAGAGGAAACACCATATATTTT.

The chain uses TRBV2 and TRBJ2-5; TRBD2 agrees at 8 bases. CDR3 length: 11 residues. Germline V gene lookup returns CDR1 SNHLY and CDR2 FYNNEI. V lost 2 bases and J lost 13; bases outside the gene matches: 3. This CDR3 reads CASSELSGGYF. In DNA form, the CDR3 reads TGTGCCAGCAGTGAATTGAGCGGGGGGTACTTC. Together with reference TRBV2 and TRBJ2-5, the CDR3 gives the full variable domain: EPEVTQTPSHQVTQMGQEVILRCVPISNHLYFYWYRQILGQKVEFLVSFYNNEISEKSEIFDDQFSVERPDGSNFTLKIRSTKLEDSAMYFCASSELSGGYFGPGTRLLVL.

Regarding this clone: One junction end does not reproduce the germline sequence, and a read error may be involved. The chain carries TRBV11-3 and TRBJ2-2; TRBD1 agrees at 9 bases. CDR3 size: 12 residues. Germline lookup yields CDR1 SGHNT and CDR2 YENEEA. CDR3 region: CASSLGQGESIF. CDR3 sequence (DNA): TGTGCCAGCAGCTTAGGACAGGGGGAGTCGATTTTT.

The gene calls are TRBV11-2 and TRBJ1-1; D is unclear. The CDR3 contains 17 residues. The germline V gene has CDR1 SGHAT and CDR2 FQNNGV. V was clipped by 4 bases and J by 1 base, with 19 bases between them. This chain's CDR3 is CASSSSVSGVGNTEAFF. The CDR3 DNA sequence: TGTGCCAGCAGCTCCTCGGTCTCGGGCGTTGGGAACACTGAAGCTTTCTTT. The whole variable domain, remainder taken from reference TRBV11-2 and TRBJ1-1, is EAGVAQSPRYKIIEKRQSVAFWCNPISGHATLYWYQQILGQGPKLLIQFQNNGVVDDSQLPKDRFSAERLKGVDSTLKIQPAKLEDSAVYLCASSSSVSGVGNTEAFFGQGTRLTVV.

The chain is built from TRBV29-1 and TRBJ1-4, with D possibly TRBD1 on 5 matching bases. The CDR3 extends over 14 amino acids. From germline, CDR1 is SQVTM and CDR2 ANQGSEA. V lost 2 bases and J lost 9, with 16 bases in between. The CDR3 nucleotides are TGCAGCGTTGAATTGTCAGGGTATGCGCAAAAACTGTTTTTT. Translated: CSVELSGYAQKLFF.

J is TRBJ2-5 and V is TRBV29-1; TRBD2 agrees at 12 bases. The CDR3 consists of 15 residues. Germline V CDR1 and CDR2: SQVTM, ANQGSEA. J gave up 5 bases and V 6 bases, and 10 bases lay outside the gene matches. CDR3 sequence reads: CSVERLAGARETQYF. The CDR3 bases are TGCAGCGTCGAGAGACTAGCGGGGGCCCGGGAGACCCAGTACTTC. Together with reference TRBV29-1 and TRBJ2-5, the CDR3 gives the full variable domain: SAVISQKPSRDICQRGTSLTIQCQVDSQVTMMFWYRQQPGQSLTLIATANQGSEATYESGFVIDKFPISRPNLTFSTLTVSNMSPEDSSIYLCSVERLAGARETQYFGPGTRLLVL.

In its sample, this clone was seen once. The chain is built from TRBV4-1 and TRBJ1-1, with 12 bases fitting TRBD1. Trimming removed 1 base from V and 7 bases from J; junction bases left unmatched: 13. The length of the CDR3 is 18 residues. The V gene's germline CDR1 is MGHRA and CDR2 YSYEKL. The CDR3 loop is CASSQVHRGTGGSYEAFF. The CDR3 region has the DNA TGCGCCAGCAGCCAAGTGCACAGGGGGACAGGGGGCAGTTATGAAGCTTTCTTT.

This clone has a single count. V usage is TRBV12-5 and J usage is TRBJ2-1, with D hard to call. Trimming stripped 6 bases from V and 7 bases from J, with 13 bases between. CDR1 and CDR2 from the germline V gene are LGHNT and FRNRAP. The CDR3 totals 13 residues. CDR3 DNA: TGTGCTAGTGGGAAACCGGGCCAGAATGAGCAGTTCTTC. It translates to CASGKPGQNEQFF.

This chain connects TRBV30 to TRBJ1-1, with D possibly matching TRBD1 (5 bases). The CDR3 sequence is 14 residues long. The V gene lost 5 bases and the J gene lost 0 bases, with 13 bases spanning the gap. The germline gives CDR1 GTSNPN, CDR2 SVGIG (reference sequence). The CDR3 region has the DNA TGTGCCTGGGGCCGAGGGGCGGTGAACACTGAAGCTTTCTTT. This gives the protein CAWGRGAVNTEAFF. Complete variable domain (other parts from reference TRBV30 and TRBJ1-1): SQTIHQWPATLVQPVGSPLSLECTVEGTSNPNLYWYRQAAGRGLQLLFYSVGIGQISSEVPQNLSASRPQDRQFILSSKKLLLSDSGFYLCAWGRGAVNTEAFFGQGTRLTVV.

This clone was seen a single time. The genes are TRBV27 and TRBJ2-7; D unresolved. Germline V gives CDR1 MNHEY, CDR2 SMNVEV (reference sequence). CDR3 size: 13 residues. V shed 2 bases and J shed 3 bases, with 8 bases lying between them. The CDR3, as DNA: TGTGCCAGCAGTTTAAAAGGTTACTACGAGCAGTACTTC. Translation: CASSLKGYYEQYF.

V gene TRBV2 combines with J gene TRBJ1-2; 9 bases align to TRBD1. CDR1 SNHLY and CDR2 FYNNEI come from the germline V gene. The CDR3 contains 15 residues. V lost 4 bases, J lost 2 bases, and 5 bases stayed unmatched. The CDR3 loop is CASSAKQGANYGYTF. As DNA, the CDR3 is TGTGCCAGCAGTGCAAAACAGGGGGCGAACTATGGCTACACCTTC.

This chain joins TRBV7-2 and TRBJ2-3, with unresolved D. Germline CDR1 SGHTA, CDR2 FQGNSA. Trimming cost V 5 bases and J 6 bases, with 6 bases left between them. The CDR3 is 11 amino acids. This chain's CDR3 is CASSRRDTQYF. DNA for the CDR3: TGTGCCAGCAGCCGTAGGGATACGCAGTATTTT.

In its sample, this clone was seen once. The chain has TRBV5-1 and TRBJ1-4, with 7 bases matching TRBD1. The CDR3 extends over 14 amino acids. Germline values: CDR1 SGHRS, CDR2 YFSETQ. V lost 4 bases and J lost 8; bases outside the gene matches: 8. CDR3 residues: CASSPGTVREKLFF. CDR3 nucleotides: TGCGCCAGCAGCCCCGGGACAGTGCGAGAAAAACTGTTTTTT.

The rearrangement joins TRBV25-1 to TRBJ2-7; D is possibly TRBD1 or TRBD2 (6 bases each). Trimming took off 8 bases at V and 6 bases at J, with 17 bases between the two ends. CDR1 MGHDK and CDR2 SYGVNS come from the germline V gene. This CDR3 region has 13 residues. The CDR3 DNA follows: TGTGCCAGCCGAAAATGGGGGGCGACCGAGCAGTACTTC. Translating gives CASRKWGATEQYF.

The chain has TRBV6-1 and TRBJ2-7; no reliable D call. Trimming pared 4 bases from V and 2 bases from J, leaving 12 bases between. This CDR3 spans 14 amino acids. Germline V gene lookup returns CDR1 MNHNS and CDR2 SASEGT. Here the CDR3 DNA reads TGTGCCAGCAGTGCAATTGCCGCCCCCTACGAGCAGTACTTC. Encoded protein: CASSAIAAPYEQYF.

This clone was recorded a few times. The chain links TRBV2 to TRBJ1-1; D is perhaps TRBD1 (5 bases). V was pared by 6 bases and J by 11 bases, with 13 bases between. This CDR3 comprises 11 residues. Germline CDR1 is SNHLY and CDR2 is FYNNEI. CDR3 nucleotide sequence: TGTGCCAGCAGGGCGGACGGGACGGCTTTCTTT. Its translation is CASRADGTAFF.

The chain employs TRBV11-2 and TRBJ1-1; 7 bases map to TRBD1. Germline V gene lookup returns CDR1 SGHAT and CDR2 FQNNGV. Trimming took 1 base from V and 8 from J; bases not matched to a gene: 1. This CDR3 contains 12 residues. The CDR3 spells CASSLGGQEAFF. Written as DNA, the CDR3 is TGTGCCAGCAGCTTAGGGGGACAGGAAGCTTTCTTT.

The V call is TRBV25-1, the J call TRBJ2-1; unclear D gene. CDR3 length: 15 amino acids. Germline values: CDR1 MGHDK, CDR2 SYGVNS. Trimming shortened V by 2 bases and J by 5 bases, and 13 bases separated the two germline ends. CDR3 bases: TGTGCCAGCAGTGAAGGTCGCGTCAAGGACAATGAGCAGTTCTTC. This sequence encodes CASSEGRVKDNEQFF.

This chain uses TRBV27 with TRBJ2-7; the D gene is possibly TRBD2 (6 bases). Germline lookup yields CDR1 MNHEY and CDR2 SMNVEV (reference sequence). V was shortened by 3 bases and J by 2 bases, with 11 bases between the two germline ends. CDR3 length equals 14 residues. CDR3 sequence reads: CASSLGTGPYEQYF. CDR3 in DNA: TGTGCCAGCAGTTTGGGGACTGGGCCCTACGAGCAGTACTTC.